This note documents a single T cell receptor (beta chain) sequence. Antigen unknown. Measured with immunoSEQ multiplex PCR; TCRdb has only the in-frame clones, and not every one. In the table there are over 20,000 clones, about 98% of which are singletons. The sample is drawn from a study of B cell selection in AIRE deficiency. The CDR3 spans 15 residues. Germline CDR1 is SEHNR and CDR2 is FQNEAQ (reference sequence). Deletions cut 0 bases from V and 4 bases from J, with 10 bases between. CD4+CD127+ cells were sorted as the conventional CD4 T cells. Study conclusions and caveats: Of 3,000 to 4,500 shared Treg TCRbeta sequences, 25% to 40% were healthy-only, just under 9.5% patient-only.

This chain uses TRBV7-9 with TRBJ1-3, with D hard to call. This sequence originates from a human donor with AIRE deficiency. Sequencing used conventional CD4+ T cells sorted from PBMCs. The CDR3 loop is CASSLAGFFGNTIYF. The CDR3 nucleotides are TGTGCCAGCAGCTTAGCCGGTTTTTTCGGAAACACCATATATTTT.